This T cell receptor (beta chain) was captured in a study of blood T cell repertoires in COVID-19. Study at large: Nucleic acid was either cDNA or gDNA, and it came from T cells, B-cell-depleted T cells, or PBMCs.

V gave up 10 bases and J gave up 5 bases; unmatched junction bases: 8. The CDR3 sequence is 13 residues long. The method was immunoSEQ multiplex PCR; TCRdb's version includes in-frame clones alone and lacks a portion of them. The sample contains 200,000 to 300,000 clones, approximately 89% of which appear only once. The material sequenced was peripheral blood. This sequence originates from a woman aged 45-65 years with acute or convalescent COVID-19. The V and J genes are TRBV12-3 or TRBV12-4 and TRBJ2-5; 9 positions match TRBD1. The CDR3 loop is CATRQGGLETQYF. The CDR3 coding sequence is TGTGCCACCCGACAGGGGGGTTTGGAGACCCAGTACTTC.